Following are 14 T cell receptor beta chains from one sample sequenced in a study of regulatory T cells in long-lasting Graves disease. Time point described: persistent/refractory GD, antithyroid drugs over 5 years with positive TRAb. Extracted PBMC RNA gave rise to the TCR library. Assembly of TCR beta libraries relied on iRepertoire HTBI primers together with Arm-PCR of CDR3 regions. TCRdb redid the calling of the multiplex PCR reads with MiXCR, one entry per CDR3 protein. The sample records a few hundred thousand distinct CDR3 sequences, 20% to 25% being singletons. Source: peripheral blood mononuclear cells (PBMCs), taken when the disease was refractory, from a patient treated with antithyroid drugs. These receptors were obtained from a female donor with Graves disease.

The chain combines TRBV29-1 with TRBJ1-1, with D uncertain. Germline V gives CDR1 SQVTM, CDR2 ANQGSEA. V was pared by 6 bases and J by 5 bases, with 16 bases between. The CDR3 sequence is 13 residues long. The CDR3 nucleotides read TGCAGCGTGACCCGCCAAGAAAAAACTGAAGCTTTCTTT. This codes for CSVTRQEKTEAFF.

The table lists this clonotype with a few counts. The rearrangement joins TRBV12-3 or TRBV12-4 to TRBJ2-4; D is uncertain. This CDR3 comprises 14 residues. Trimming left V 4 bases short and J 8 bases short, with 15 bases between. In nucleotides, the CDR3 is TGTGCCAGCAGTTCTCTAATCCGGCAGGACATTCAGTACTTC. This gives the protein CASSSLIRQDIQYF.

This clonotype was recorded only once. This sequence may be a read error, since a much larger clone differs from it by one base. The chain carries TRBV7-2 and TRBJ2-2; 7 positions match TRBD1. This CDR3 has 15 amino acids. The germline V gene encodes CDR1 SGHTA and CDR2 FQGNSA. V dropped 6 bases and J dropped 6; count of bases not matched to a gene: 10. CDR3 bases: TGTGCCAGCAGTACTGACAGGGCGTGGGCCGGGGAGCTGTTTTTT. Its protein product is CASSTDRAWAGELFF.

In its sample, this clonotype was seen a few times. The genes are TRBV28 and TRBJ1-2; weak D call: TRBD1 (6 bases). Per the germline V gene, CDR1 is MDHEN and CDR2 is SYDVKM. Trimming took 5 bases from V and 3 from J, leaving 10 bases between them. This CDR3 spans 13 amino acids. The chain's CDR3 is CASSEGVDYGYTF. The CDR3 region has the DNA TGTGCCAGCAGTGAGGGGGTCGACTATGGCTACACCTTC.

The sample holds a few counts of this clonotype. This chain connects TRBV7-2 to TRBJ1-4; no clear D gene. V shed 1 base and J shed 0 bases, with 6 bases lying between them. This CDR3 comprises 15 residues. Germline V gene sequence: CDR1 SGHTA, CDR2 FQGNSA. CDR3 sequence (DNA): TGTGCCAGCAGCTTAGTTGGGACAACTAATGAAAAACTGTTTTTT. Protein product: CASSLVGTTNEKLFF.

This sequence joins TRBV25-1 and TRBJ1-1, with D uncertain. Germline loops: CDR1 MGHDK, CDR2 SYGVNS. The V and J ends lost 3 bases and 4 bases respectively, with 12 bases between them. This CDR3 comprises 14 residues. CDR3 in amino acids: CASSDYSTPTEAFF. The CDR3 nucleotides read TGTGCCAGCAGTGATTATTCAACGCCCACTGAAGCTTTCTTT.

In its sample, this clonotype was seen many times. The V gene is TRBV28, the J gene TRBJ1-5, with D possibly TRBD1 on 5 matching bases. Germline loops: CDR1 MDHEN, CDR2 SYDVKM. Trimming took 3 bases from V and 4 from J, leaving 7 bases between them. CDR3 length: 13 amino acids. This CDR3 reads CASSFHRNQPQHF. DNA for the CDR3: TGTGCCAGCAGTTTTCACAGGAATCAGCCCCAGCATTTT.

J is TRBJ2-5 and V is TRBV19; tentatively, D is TRBD1 (6 bases). The germline V gene encodes CDR1 LNHDA and CDR2 SQIVND (reference sequence). The CDR3 runs 15 residues. V lost 5 bases and J lost 3, with 16 bases in between. In DNA, the CDR3 is TGTGCCAGTAGTTTACTTGGACAGCTTGAAGAGACCCAGTACTTC. Translation gives CASSLLGQLEETQYF.

This clonotype came up many times. The CDR3 DNA reads as TGTGCCAGCAGCTTTGAGGGTGGCAATCAGCCCCAGCATTTT. Its protein product is CASSFEGGNQPQHF. The J gene is TRBJ1-5, the V gene TRBV5-5; no clear D gene. Germline values: CDR1 SGHKS, CDR2 YYEKEE (reference sequence). This CDR3 spans 14 amino acids. Trimming shortened V by 2 bases and J by 2 bases, and 8 bases separated the two germline ends. Based on the CDR3 plus reference TRBV5-5 and TRBJ1-5, the full variable domain is DAGVTQSPTHLIKTRGQQVTLRCSPISGHKSVSWYQQVLGQGPQFIFQYYEKEERGRGNFPDRFSARQFPNYSSELNVNALLLGDSALYLCASSFEGGNQPQHFGDGTRLSIL.

This clonotype was recorded a few times. This chain uses TRBV20-1 with TRBJ2-7; TRBD2 might be the D (5 bases). The CDR3 consists of 15 residues. V was clipped by 0 bases and J by 2 bases, with 14 bases between them. The germline CDR1 and CDR2 sequences are DFQATT and SNEGSKA (reference sequence). CDR3 loop: CSARDLAEATYEQYF. The CDR3 DNA sequence: TGCAGTGCTAGAGATCTTGCGGAGGCGACCTACGAGCAGTACTTC.

In this sample, this clonotype turned up many times. The J gene is TRBJ1-4, the V gene TRBV7-2; maybe TRBD1 (5 bases). V was cut by 5 bases and J by 2 bases, with 12 bases left in between. Germline V gene data show CDR1 as SGHTA and CDR2 as FQGNSA. The CDR3 contains 15 residues. Here the CDR3 DNA reads TGTGCCAGCAGCCCACGGGGGTCGACTAATGAAAAACTGTTTTTT. It is translated as CASSPRGSTNEKLFF.

The chain recombines TRBV24-1 with TRBJ2-5, with TRBD1 as a possible D gene (6 bases). This CDR3 has 14 residues. CDR1 is KGHDR, CDR2 SFDVKD, per germline. With 4 bases removed from V and 5 bases from J, the gap between germline ends came to 13 bases. The CDR3 here is CATSDTGSLETQYF. The CDR3 nucleotides are TGTGCCACCAGTGACACAGGGAGTTTGGAGACCCAGTACTTC.

This clonotype was seen repeatedly, ten times or more. The chain uses TRBV7-2 and TRBJ2-5; TRBD2 matches at 8 bases. The V gene end was trimmed by 5 bases and the J gene end by 4 bases; junction bases not matched to a gene: 9. The CDR3 spans 15 residues. The germline V gene encodes CDR1 SGHTA and CDR2 FQGNSA. Here the CDR3 DNA reads TGTGCCAGCAGCCTCCAAGCGGGAGTCGGAGAGACCCAGTACTTC. This codes for CASSLQAGVGETQYF.

Ten or more counts support this clonotype. The chain uses TRBV5-6 and TRBJ2-5; a possible D gene is TRBD1 (6 bases). The germline V gene has CDR1 SGHDT and CDR2 YYEEEE. Trimming pared 2 bases from V and 4 bases from J, leaving 12 bases between. This CDR3 region has 14 residues. CDR3: CASSFTGSRETQYF. The CDR3 DNA reads as TGTGCCAGCAGCTTCACAGGGTCGAGAGAGACCCAGTACTTC.